The table lists the clone carrying this T cell receptor beta chain with a few counts. Its antigen is not identified. TCRdb re-analysed the 5' RACE reads in MiXCR, keeping a single row per CDR3 protein. The data contain roughly 560,000 distinct CDR3 sequences, about 20% of them singletons. The CDR3 consists of 17 residues. From germline, CDR1 is SGHVS and CDR2 FQNEAQ. Trimming shortened V by 5 bases and J by 0 bases, and 16 bases separated the two germline ends. The data were obtained in a study of T-cell memory formation after mild COVID-19. Findings and limits, study-wide: What remained unconfirmed was the SARS-CoV-2 specificity of second-wave clones peaking on day 37.

Sequencing input: PBMCs or a T cell subset sorted from them (not recorded which). The sequence was collected from an adult woman who had mild COVID-19 (a few samples of this study predate the infection). Cell type and time point are not known. V is TRBV7-8 and J is TRBJ2-2; possibly TRBD1 for D (7 bases). Here the CDR3 reads CASSQRGTVTNTGELFF. The CDR3 DNA follows: TGTGCCAGCAGCCAACGCGGGACAGTGACGAACACCGGGGAGCTGTTTTTT. Based on the CDR3 plus reference TRBV7-8 and TRBJ2-2, the full variable domain is GAGVSQSPRYKVAKRGQDVALRCDPISGHVSLFWYQQALGQGPEFLTYFQNEAQLDKSGLPSDRFFAERPEGSVSTLKIQRTQQEDSAVYLCASSQRGTVTNTGELFFGEGSRLTVL.